These 21 T cell receptor beta chains originate from one sample sequenced in a study of shared clonotypes between healthy human individuals (dated by TCRdb to the early 2020s). CD8 naive samples consisted of CD45RO-negative cells that were positively selected for CCR7, yielding a CD45RA+CCR7+ population without TemRA cells. The library relied on the immunoSEQ multiplex PCR assay. TCRdb provides this immuneACCESS table in a form limited to in-frame rearrangements. Some clones are lacking; in checked studies, under half of them reflect an unresolved V gene, and why the rest are absent is not known. This sample lists around 1,900,000 clones; 93% were detected once. In total, the top ten clones hold 1.5% to 2% of the sample. Sequencing was carried out using naive CD8+ T cells from PBMCs. Reading the label with the study, this specimen's cell subset or site is: CD45RA+CCR7+. All receptors come from a young man in good health. Some clones in this sample may be carry-over from other donors' samples.

V usage is TRBV27 and J usage is TRBJ2-5; D ambiguous. CDR3 size: 13 residues. The ends were cut back, 2 bases at V and 3 bases at J, with 7 bases in the middle. The germline V gene encodes CDR1 MNHEY and CDR2 SMNVEV (reference sequence). CDR3: CASSLIPEETQYF. In DNA form, the CDR3 reads TGTGCCAGCAGTTTAATCCCTGAAGAGACCCAGTACTTC.

A few counts support this clone. The chain employs TRBV19 and TRBJ1-1, with 10 bases matching TRBD1. Unmatched junction bases numbered 3, after V lost 10 bases and J lost 4 bases. The CDR3 runs 12 residues. The germline V gene has CDR1 LNHDA and CDR2 SQIVND (reference sequence). CDR3 in amino acids: CATRDRGTEAFF. CDR3 sequence (DNA): TGTGCCACCCGGGACAGGGGCACTGAAGCTTTCTTT.

The chain couples TRBV28 to TRBJ1-3, with 7 bases lining up with TRBD1. Germline CDR1 MDHEN, CDR2 SYDVKM. This CDR3 is built from 16 residues. V dropped 4 bases and J dropped 4; count of bases not matched to a gene: 10. The CDR3 region has the DNA TGTGCCAGCAGTTCCAGGACAGGACGTAGGGGAAACACCATATATTTT. Protein product: CASSSRTGRRGNTIYF.

The gene calls are TRBV6-5 and TRBJ2-7, with D possibly TRBD1 on 6 matching bases. V was trimmed by 0 bases and J by 3 bases, leaving 15 bases between them. Germline assignment: CDR1 MNHEY and CDR2 SVGAGI. The CDR3 loop spans 16 amino acids. The CDR3 here is CASSYSTGQTLYEQYF. DNA for the CDR3: TGTGCCAGCAGTTACTCGACAGGACAGACCCTCTACGAGCAGTACTTC.

This clone was detected a few times. Other DNA variants within this sample encode the same CDR3. The chain has TRBV5-6 and TRBJ2-7; weak D call: TRBD2 (6 bases). V was pared by 2 bases and J by 0 bases, with 6 bases between. The CDR3 spans 13 residues. Germline CDR1 SGHDT, CDR2 YYEEEE. The CDR3 DNA sequence: TGTGCCAGCAGCTTCGGGAGCTCCTACGAGCAGTACTTC. Protein product: CASSFGSSYEQYF.

This clone was picked up one time. V gene TRBV7-2 combines with J gene TRBJ2-1, with D possibly matching TRBD2 (6 bases). The germline V gene encodes CDR1 SGHTA and CDR2 FQGNSA. V was cut by 4 bases and J by 2 bases, with 18 bases left in between. This CDR3 region has 17 residues. Here the CDR3 reads CASSYRQRVPPYNEQFF. The CDR3 bases are TGTGCCAGCAGCTACCGCCAGCGGGTCCCTCCCTACAATGAGCAGTTCTTC.

In its sample, this clone was seen a few times. The sample contains more than one DNA sequence encoding this CDR3. The gene calls are TRBV27 and TRBJ1-5, with D possibly matching TRBD1 (5 bases). The germline V gene has CDR1 MNHEY and CDR2 SMNVEV (reference sequence). The CDR3 runs 14 residues. The V gene lost 1 base and the J gene lost 3 bases, with 7 bases spanning the gap. The CDR3 coding sequence is TGTGCCAGCAGTTTATTAGGGACCAATCAGCCCCAGCATTTT. It is translated as CASSLLGTNQPQHF.

The V and J genes are TRBV27 and TRBJ2-7; no reliable D call. Germline lookup yields CDR1 MNHEY and CDR2 SMNVEV (reference sequence). This CDR3 has 14 residues. V lost 6 bases and J lost 2, with 14 bases in between. The CDR3 protein is CASSPPMSPYEQYF. The CDR3 DNA sequence: TGTGCCAGCAGCCCCCCGATGAGCCCCTACGAGCAGTACTTC.

CDR3 nucleotides: TGTGCCAGCAGCGCAGGGGAGCGGACCTTCTCCTACGAGCAGTACTTC. Its translation is CASSAGERTFSYEQYF. This chain uses TRBV9 with TRBJ2-7, with D maybe TRBD1 (6 bases). Between the trimmed V and J ends, which lost 3 bases and 0 bases, there was a span of 16 bases. Germline CDR1 SGDLS, CDR2 YYNGEE. The CDR3 has 16 residues.

The V call is TRBV7-9, the J call TRBJ2-1, with 7 bases that match TRBD2. V dropped 4 bases and J dropped 0; count of bases not matched to a gene: 0. CDR1 is SEHNR, CDR2 FQNEAQ, per germline (reference sequence). This CDR3 has 14 amino acids. CDR3 region: CASSWEGSYNEQFF. CDR3 nucleotides: TGTGCCAGCAGCTGGGAGGGCTCCTACAATGAGCAGTTCTTC.

The V call is TRBV27, the J call TRBJ1-3; unclear D gene. The germline V and J ends were trimmed by 3 bases and 1 base, with 10 bases remaining between them. Germline assignment: CDR1 MNHEY and CDR2 SMNVEV (reference sequence). CDR3 length: 15 amino acids. Here the CDR3 reads CASSFSGESGNTIYF. DNA of the CDR3: TGTGCCAGCAGTTTCTCTGGGGAGTCTGGAAACACCATATATTTT.

This sequence joins TRBV9 and TRBJ2-7; TRBD1 might be the D (6 bases). This CDR3 spans 13 amino acids. The germline CDR1 and CDR2 sequences are SGDLS and YYNGEE. With 4 bases removed from V and 3 bases from J, the gap between germline ends came to 11 bases. The CDR3 sequence: CASSPTGNYEQYF. For the CDR3, the DNA is TGTGCCAGCAGCCCCACAGGGAACTACGAGCAGTACTTC.

The genes are TRBV7-2 and TRBJ1-5; D is unresolved. The germline CDR1 and CDR2 sequences are SGHTA and FQGNSA. Trimming removed 1 base from V and 4 bases from J, with 11 bases in between. The CDR3 has 15 amino acids. CDR3 bases: TGTGCCAGCAGCTTAGGGTTCGGCAGGAATCAGCCCCAGCATTTT. It is translated as CASSLGFGRNQPQHF.

The chain employs TRBV4-1 and TRBJ2-7, with TRBD1 matching over 10 bases. Germline CDR1 and CDR2: MGHRA and YSYEKL. V shed 3 bases, J shed 6 bases, and the junction held 8 bases outside the gene matches. This CDR3 comprises 15 residues. Here the CDR3 reads CASSHIDRGQFEQYF. CDR3 nucleotide sequence: TGCGCCAGCAGCCACATAGACAGGGGGCAATTCGAGCAGTACTTC.

The chain joins TRBV14 to TRBJ1-2; perhaps TRBD1 as D (6 bases). V lost 0 bases to trimming and J lost 4 bases, with 15 bases between them. CDR3 length equals 16 residues. Germline assignment: CDR1 SGHDN and CDR2 FVKESK. CDR3 in DNA: TGTGCCAGCAGCCAAGATCTGGGTCAGGGGCCCTATGGCTACACCTTC. Translated: CASSQDLGQGPYGYTF.

This clone appeared a few times. The CDR3 sequence: CASSPAGENTEAFF. The CDR3 nucleotides read TGTGCCAGTAGTCCGGCAGGGGAGAACACTGAAGCTTTCTTT. This chain joins TRBV19 and TRBJ1-1; TRBD1 is a possible D gene (6 bases). Looked up from germline, CDR1 is LNHDA and CDR2 is SQIVND (reference sequence). Trimming took 5 bases from V and 1 from J, leaving 11 bases between them. The CDR3 runs to 14 residues.

This chain uses TRBV10-3 with TRBJ2-7; D perhaps matches TRBD2 (6 bases). Germline V gene sequence: CDR1 ENHRY, CDR2 SYGVKD. Trimming removed 1 base from V and 5 bases from J, with 15 bases in between. This CDR3 has 15 amino acids. DNA of the CDR3: TGTGCCATCAGTGAGTTGGAGGGACCCCTGGACGAGCAGTACTTC. This codes for CAISELEGPLDEQYF.

The chain uses TRBV9 and TRBJ2-2; 9 nucleotides line up with TRBD2. Germline V CDR1 and CDR2: SGDLS, YYNGEE. V lost 1 base and J lost 8; bases outside the gene matches: 15. The CDR3 totals 18 residues. The CDR3 region is CASSVFDGGRASLGELFF. DNA of the CDR3: TGTGCCAGCAGCGTATTTGACGGCGGGAGGGCCTCTCTTGGGGAGCTGTTTTTT. Variable domain in full (rest from reference TRBV9 and TRBJ2-2): DSGVTQTPKHLITATGQRVTLRCSPRSGDLSVYWYQQSLDQGLQFLIQYYNGEERAKGNILERFSAQQFPDLHSELNLSSLELGDSALYFCASSVFDGGRASLGELFFGEGSRLTVL.

In the case of this clone: Other DNA variants within this sample encode the same CDR3. The rearrangement joins TRBV4-1 to TRBJ2-7, with 8 nucleotides matching TRBD1. CDR1 MGHRA and CDR2 YSYEKL come from the germline V gene. V shed 2 bases, J shed 0 bases, and the junction held 3 bases outside the gene matches. The CDR3 loop spans 15 amino acids. DNA of the CDR3: TGCGCCAGCAGCCAACGGGACAGGAGCTCCTACGAGCAGTACTTC. Translating gives CASSQRDRSSYEQYF.

There are a few counts of this clone. This chain joins TRBV19 and TRBJ2-2; unclear D gene. V was trimmed by 7 bases and J by 0 bases, leaving 6 bases between them. The CDR3 has 13 residues. From germline, CDR1 is LNHDA and CDR2 SQIVND (reference sequence). The DNA of the CDR3 is TGTGCCAGTAAACGTACGAACACCGGGGAGCTGTTTTTT. It yields the protein CASKRTNTGELFF.

The count of this clone is one. The CDR3 DNA reads as TGTGCCAGCAGCGTCGGCGGGAACAATCAGCCCCAGCATTTT. Its protein product is CASSVGGNNQPQHF. The chain couples TRBV9 to TRBJ1-5; no clear D gene. The V and J ends lost 2 bases and 3 bases respectively, with 9 bases between them. Germline values: CDR1 SGDLS, CDR2 YYNGEE. The CDR3 length is 14 residues.